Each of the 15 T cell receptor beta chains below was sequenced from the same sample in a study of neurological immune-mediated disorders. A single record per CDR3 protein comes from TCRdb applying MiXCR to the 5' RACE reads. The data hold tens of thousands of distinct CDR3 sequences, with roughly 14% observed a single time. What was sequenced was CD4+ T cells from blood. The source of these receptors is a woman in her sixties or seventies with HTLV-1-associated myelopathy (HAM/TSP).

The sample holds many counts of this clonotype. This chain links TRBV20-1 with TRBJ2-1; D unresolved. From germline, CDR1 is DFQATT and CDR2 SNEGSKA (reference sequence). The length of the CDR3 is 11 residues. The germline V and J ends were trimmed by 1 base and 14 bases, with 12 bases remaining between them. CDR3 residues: CSARGRNLEFF. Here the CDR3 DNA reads TGCAGTGCTAGAGGTCGTAACCTGGAGTTCTTC.

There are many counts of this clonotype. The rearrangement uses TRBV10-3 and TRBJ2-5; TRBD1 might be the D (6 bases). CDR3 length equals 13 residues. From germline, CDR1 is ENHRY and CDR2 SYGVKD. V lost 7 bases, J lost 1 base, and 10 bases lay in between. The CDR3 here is CAITDRTQETQYF. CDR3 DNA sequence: TGTGCCATCACTGACAGGACCCAAGAGACCCAGTACTTC.

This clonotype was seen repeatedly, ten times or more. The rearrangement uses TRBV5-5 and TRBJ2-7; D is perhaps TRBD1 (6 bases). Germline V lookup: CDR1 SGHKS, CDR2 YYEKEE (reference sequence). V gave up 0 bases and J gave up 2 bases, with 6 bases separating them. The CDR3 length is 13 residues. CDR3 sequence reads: CASSLEGAYEQYF. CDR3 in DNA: TGTGCCAGCAGCTTGGAGGGGGCCTACGAGCAGTACTTC.

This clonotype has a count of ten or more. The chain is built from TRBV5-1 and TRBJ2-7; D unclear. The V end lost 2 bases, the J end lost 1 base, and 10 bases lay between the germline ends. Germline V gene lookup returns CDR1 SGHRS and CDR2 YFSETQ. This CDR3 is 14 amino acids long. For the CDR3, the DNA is TGCGCCAGCAGCTTACACGGAGTGTCCTACGAGCAGTACTTC. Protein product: CASSLHGVSYEQYF.

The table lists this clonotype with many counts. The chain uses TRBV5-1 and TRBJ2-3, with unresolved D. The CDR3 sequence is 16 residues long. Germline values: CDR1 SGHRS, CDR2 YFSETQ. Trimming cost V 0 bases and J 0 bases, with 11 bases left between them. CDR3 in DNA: TGCGCCAGCAGCTTGGGGAACGCTCCTAGCACAGATACGCAGTATTTT. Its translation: CASSLGNAPSTDTQYF.

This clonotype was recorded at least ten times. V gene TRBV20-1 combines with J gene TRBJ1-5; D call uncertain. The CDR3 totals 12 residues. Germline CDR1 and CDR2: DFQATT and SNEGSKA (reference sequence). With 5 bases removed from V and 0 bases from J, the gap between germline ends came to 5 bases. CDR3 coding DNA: TGCAGTGCTTCGCATAGCAATCAGCCCCAGCATTTT. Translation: CSASHSNQPQHF.

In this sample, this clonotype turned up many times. The CDR3 protein is CASSLDGANGYTF. The CDR3, as DNA: TGCGCCAGCAGCTTGGATGGGGCGAATGGCTACACCTTC. J is TRBJ1-2 and V is TRBV5-1, with D tentatively TRBD1 (5 bases). With 0 bases removed from V and 6 bases from J, the gap between germline ends came to 9 bases. The CDR3 length is 13 residues. Germline lookup yields CDR1 SGHRS and CDR2 YFSETQ.

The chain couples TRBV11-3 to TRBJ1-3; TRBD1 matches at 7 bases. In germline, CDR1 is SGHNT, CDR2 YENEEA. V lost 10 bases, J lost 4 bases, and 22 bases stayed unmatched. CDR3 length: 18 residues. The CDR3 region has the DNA TGTGCCATCAGTCACAAGGTCGCACAGGGGCTCTCCGGAAACACCATATATTTT. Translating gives CAISHKVAQGLSGNTIYF.

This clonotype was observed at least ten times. The CDR3 sequence is CSARVGVNYGYTF. CDR3 coding DNA: TGCAGTGCTAGAGTGGGGGTGAACTATGGCTACACCTTC. This chain joins TRBV20-1 and TRBJ1-2; possibly TRBD1 for D (5 bases). The V end lost 1 base, the J end lost 2 bases, and 8 bases lay between the germline ends. Germline assignment: CDR1 DFQATT and CDR2 SNEGSKA (reference sequence). The CDR3 spans 13 residues.

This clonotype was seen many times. CDR3 sequence (DNA): TGTGCCAGCAGCTGGAGGGAGACCAGGGGGTATTACGAGCAGTACTTC. Its translation is CASSWRETRGYYEQYF. J is TRBJ2-7 and V is TRBV5-6, with D possibly matching TRBD1 (7 bases). Germline-derived CDR1 and CDR2 are SGHDT and YYEEEE. The CDR3 length is 16 residues. V dropped 3 bases and J dropped 4 bases, with 20 bases sitting between them.

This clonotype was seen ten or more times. The CDR3 here is CASSPGLAGVGSQETQYF. In DNA, the CDR3 is TGCGCCAGCAGCCCGGGACTAGCGGGGGTCGGATCACAAGAGACCCAGTACTTC. The chain recombines TRBV4-1 with TRBJ2-5; 14 bases line up with TRBD2. Germline values: CDR1 MGHRA, CDR2 YSYEKL. The V segment lost 4 bases and the J segment 2 bases; nucleotides outside the gene matches: 9. The CDR3 contains 18 residues.

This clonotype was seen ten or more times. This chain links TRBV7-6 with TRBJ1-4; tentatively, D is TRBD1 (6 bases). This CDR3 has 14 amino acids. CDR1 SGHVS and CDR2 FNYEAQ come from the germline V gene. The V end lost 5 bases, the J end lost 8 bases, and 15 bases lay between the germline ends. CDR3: CASSRGQGREKLFF. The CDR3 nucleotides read TGTGCCAGCAGCAGGGGCCAGGGGCGAGAAAAACTGTTTTTT. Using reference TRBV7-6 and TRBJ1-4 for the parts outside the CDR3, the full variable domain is GAGVSQSPRYKVTKRGQDVALRCDPISGHVSLYWYRQALGQGPEFLTYFNYEAQQDKSGLPNDRFSAERPEGSISTLTIQRTEQRDSAMYRCASSRGQGREKLFFGSGTQLSVL.

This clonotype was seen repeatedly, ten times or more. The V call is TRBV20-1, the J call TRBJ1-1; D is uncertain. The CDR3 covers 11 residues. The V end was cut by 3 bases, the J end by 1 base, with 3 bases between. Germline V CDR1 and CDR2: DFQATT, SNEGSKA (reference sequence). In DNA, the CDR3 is TGCAGTGCTAGGGAGAACACTGAAGCTTTCTTT. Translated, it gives CSARENTEAFF.

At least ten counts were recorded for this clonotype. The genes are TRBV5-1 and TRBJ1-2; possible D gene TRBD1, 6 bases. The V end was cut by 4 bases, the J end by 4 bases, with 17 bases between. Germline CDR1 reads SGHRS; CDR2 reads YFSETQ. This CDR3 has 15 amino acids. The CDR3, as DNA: TGCGCCAGCAGCACCGGACAGCCAGACGTCTATGGCTACACCTTC. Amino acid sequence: CASSTGQPDVYGYTF.

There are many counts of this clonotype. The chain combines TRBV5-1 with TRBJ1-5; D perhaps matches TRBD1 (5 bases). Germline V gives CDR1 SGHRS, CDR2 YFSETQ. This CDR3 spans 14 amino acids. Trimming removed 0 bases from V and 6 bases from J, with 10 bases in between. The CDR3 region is CASSLVYGGQPQHF. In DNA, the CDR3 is TGCGCCAGCAGCTTGGTCTACGGGGGTCAGCCCCAGCATTTT.